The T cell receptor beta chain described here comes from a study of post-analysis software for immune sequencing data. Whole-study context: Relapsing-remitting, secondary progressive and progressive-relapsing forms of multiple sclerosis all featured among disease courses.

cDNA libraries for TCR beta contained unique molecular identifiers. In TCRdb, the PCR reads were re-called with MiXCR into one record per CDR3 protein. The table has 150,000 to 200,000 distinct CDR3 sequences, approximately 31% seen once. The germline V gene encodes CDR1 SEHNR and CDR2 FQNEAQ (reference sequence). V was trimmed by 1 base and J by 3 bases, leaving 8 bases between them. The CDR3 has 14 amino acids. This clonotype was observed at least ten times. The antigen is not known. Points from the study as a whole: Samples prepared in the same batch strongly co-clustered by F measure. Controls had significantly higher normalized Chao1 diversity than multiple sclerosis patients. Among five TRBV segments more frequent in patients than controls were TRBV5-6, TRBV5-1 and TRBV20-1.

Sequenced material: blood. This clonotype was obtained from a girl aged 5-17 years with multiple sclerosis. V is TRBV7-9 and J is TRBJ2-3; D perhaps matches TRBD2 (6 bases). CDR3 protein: CASSLGRGTDTQYF. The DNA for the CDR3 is TGTGCCAGCAGCTTAGGACGGGGGACAGATACGCAGTATTTT.